This T cell receptor (beta chain) was documented in a study of blood T cell repertoires in COVID-19 (dated by TCRdb to the early 2020s). For the wider study: Samples from collaborators originated in the United States, Italy and Spain and spanned both the acute and convalescent phases of COVID-19. The material from the prospective study consisted of cDNA or gDNA derived from T cells, B-cell-depleted T cells, or PBMCs. The dataset comprised deeply sampled blood TCRbeta repertoires from subjects exposed to, actively infected with, or recovered from COVID-19. The repertoires were released in a freely available public database intended as a resource for research on the immune response to SARS-CoV-2. The samples were drawn from two sources: the first 160 participants of the ongoing ImmuneRACE study, and approximately 1,300 subjects contributed by 6 global collaborators. Nearly every sample came with metadata listing a de-identified subject ID, COVID-19 status, age in years and sex. HLA class I and class II types, where available, came from metadata supplied by the sample provider rather than from assay-based typing.

This clone came up a few times. Which antigen it targets is not known. It has no much larger one-base neighbor in the sample; base qualities were not kept. From a lookup of the germline V gene, CDR1 and CDR2 are MNHEY and SVGAGI. Unmatched junction bases come to 5, with V trimmed by 6 bases and J by 2 bases. The CDR3 numbers 14 residues from cysteine through phenylalanine. Of all the DNA, just the CDR3 is kept, 42 bases in frame from base 1. Collaborating institutions collected whole blood in K2EDTA tubes following their own protocols. For TCRbeta analysis, collaborators shipped samples as frozen whole blood, isolated PBMCs, or DNA extracted from either of those sample types. TCRbeta CDR3 regions were amplified from genomic DNA using the immunoSEQ Assay, a bias-controlled multiplex PCR. For the original study's pipeline: The number of nucleated cells in each sample was estimated by amplification of reference gene primers within the assay. To quantify the absolute abundance of each unique TCRbeta CDR3 rearrangement, sequence reads were collapsed and filtered. For each sample, productive Simpson clonality was calculated as the square root of Simpson's diversity index across productive rearrangements. TCRdb took this table from immuneACCESS and kept in-frame rearrangements with V and J called. Such tables lack part of the clones; where checked against another copy, unresolved V genes explain under half of the gap, and the rest is unexplained. Clone size and V and J calls were adopted from that table, with D and trimming inferred from the DNA. Across this sample there are roughly 100,000 clones, with about 90% seen only once. The ten largest make up about 3% of the sample.

Overall study outcomes, separate from this receptor: How much clinical and demographic metadata was included differed by source and by participant, and the metadata was provided uncurated.

This receptor was taken from a human donor in a cohort sampled during active COVID-19. Sequenced: peripheral blood. This chain is built from TRBV6-5 and TRBJ1-2, with 8 bases matching TRBD1. The DNA sequence is TGTGCCAGCAGACCGACAGGGGCCAACTATGGCTACACCTTC. Its product reads: CASRPTGANYGYTF.